Below, 27 T cell receptor beta chains from the same sample are listed, as sequenced in a study of CD8+ T cells in alopecia areata. Sample treatment: oral pan-JAK inhibitor, 5-10 mg twice daily. Reverse transcribed after extraction, RNA yielded cDNA as the sequencing template. Assay used: immunoSEQ multiplex PCR; TCRdb lists only in-frame clones, some missing. The top ten hold 0.4% to 0.55% of the sample, which has 200,000 or so clones, roughly two fifths seen once. The sequencing used CD4+ T cells sorted from blood, collected at approximately week 30, from a patient treated with tofacitinib. These receptors originate from a human donor with alopecia areata.

This clone was counted a few times. The V call is TRBV5-1, the J call TRBJ1-2; no firm D call. The CDR3 is made up of 15 amino acids. The germline V gene has CDR1 SGHRS and CDR2 YFSETQ. The V and J ends lost 5 bases and 4 bases respectively, with 18 bases between them. The DNA for the CDR3 is TGCGCCAGCAGGACGGCCCTCGGCGCCATCTATGGCTACACCTTC. It encodes CASRTALGAIYGYTF.

The chain uses TRBV29-1 and TRBJ2-1, with 8 bases lining up with TRBD2. Trimming removed 1 base from V and 12 bases from J; junction bases left unmatched: 20. From germline, CDR1 is SQVTM and CDR2 ANQGSEA. The CDR3 extends over 17 amino acids. CDR3 loop: CSVEVGTGTSPRFGQFF. In DNA, the CDR3 is TGCAGCGTTGAAGTAGGGACCGGGACTAGTCCTCGATTCGGGCAGTTCTTC.

This clone was counted between two and nine times. This sequence joins TRBV4-2 and TRBJ2-3, with no clear D. Germline CDR1 is LGHNA and CDR2 is YNFKEQ. There are 12 residues in the CDR3. The V end was cut by 4 bases, the J end by 1 base, with 3 bases between. The CDR3 reads CASSPGTDTQYF. The CDR3 DNA is TGTGCCAGCAGCCCTGGCACAGATACGCAGTATTTT.

The chain is built from TRBV27 and TRBJ1-1; 7 nucleotides line up with TRBD1. Germline loops: CDR1 MNHEY, CDR2 SMNVEV (reference sequence). V dropped 6 bases and J dropped 0; count of bases not matched to a gene: 10. CDR3 length: 16 residues. In DNA, the CDR3 is TGTGCCAGCAGGGGGGACAGATCGCTCATGAACACTGAAGCTTTCTTT. Amino acids: CASRGDRSLMNTEAFF.

This clone was recorded once. The chain recombines TRBV29-1 with TRBJ2-6, with TRBD1 identical over 7 bases. V was pared by 4 bases and J by 2 bases, with 5 bases of the junction left unmatched. In germline, CDR1 is SQVTM, CDR2 ANQGSEA. There are 15 residues in the CDR3. For the CDR3, the DNA is TGCAGCGTTGGGAGACAGGGAACTGGGGCCAACGTCCTGACTTTC. This translates into CSVGRQGTGANVLTF.

In this sample, this clone turned up a few times. This chain connects TRBV6-5 to TRBJ2-5; D might be TRBD2 (5 bases). The V and J ends lost 5 bases and 1 base respectively, with 11 bases between them. CDR1 and CDR2 from the germline V gene are MNHEY and SVGAGI. The CDR3 sequence is 14 residues long. CDR3 in DNA: TGTGCCAGCAGTGGCAGACTACTCCAAGAGACCCAGTACTTC. Protein: CASSGRLLQETQYF.

The chain couples TRBV12-5 to TRBJ2-3; D uncertain. V lost 6 bases, J lost 0 bases, and 16 bases lay in between. Germline V CDR1 and CDR2: LGHNT, FRNRAP. The CDR3 sequence is 16 residues long. The CDR3 protein is CASGMNSPTSTDTQYF. Here the CDR3 DNA reads TGTGCTAGTGGGATGAATTCTCCGACTAGCACAGATACGCAGTATTTT.

V gene TRBV25-1 combines with J gene TRBJ2-5; no firm D call. From germline, CDR1 is MGHDK and CDR2 SYGVNS. The V end was cut by 7 bases, the J end by 2 bases, with 5 bases between. The length of the CDR3 is 11 residues. CDR3 nucleotides: TGTGCCAGCAATAGGCAAGAGACCCAGTACTTC. As protein: CASNRQETQYF.

The chain uses TRBV4-1 and TRBJ2-1; 9 bases are a match to TRBD2. Germline lookup yields CDR1 MGHRA and CDR2 YSYEKL. V lost 5 bases and J lost 1; bases outside the gene matches: 3. The CDR3 has 15 residues. CDR3 in amino acids: CASSSLAGSYNEQFF. The CDR3 coding sequence is TGCGCCAGCAGCTCGCTAGCGGGATCCTACAATGAGCAGTTCTTC.

This clone was observed a handful of times. CDR3 bases: TGTGCCAGTAGTCTACAGGGGGCCAGCAATCAGCCCCAGCATTTT. Amino acid sequence: CASSLQGASNQPQHF. V gene TRBV19 combines with J gene TRBJ1-5, with 9 bases matching TRBD1. V lost 5 bases to trimming and J lost 1 base; unmatched junction nucleotides: 3. Per the germline V gene, CDR1 is LNHDA and CDR2 is SQIVND (reference sequence). The CDR3 extends over 15 amino acids.

This clone was observed a handful of times. This sequence joins TRBV27 and TRBJ1-3; D uncertain. Germline loops: CDR1 MNHEY, CDR2 SMNVEV (reference sequence). The CDR3 spans 13 residues. Trimming took 5 bases from V and 3 from J, leaving 8 bases between them. The CDR3 loop is CASSPSFGNTIYF. The CDR3 DNA follows: TGTGCCAGCAGTCCGAGCTTTGGAAACACCATATATTTT.

The V and J genes are TRBV30 and TRBJ1-1; D gene unclear. CDR3 length equals 17 residues. Germline-derived CDR1 and CDR2 are GTSNPN and SVGIG (reference sequence). Trimming took off 1 base at V and 0 bases at J, with 18 bases between the two ends. DNA of the CDR3: TGTGCCTGGAGTGCGTTTTCGACCGCGACTCTGAACACTGAAGCTTTCTTT. Its translation is CAWSAFSTATLNTEAFF.

This clone was counted only a few times. The J gene is TRBJ2-7, the V gene TRBV4-1; 9 bases are shared with TRBD2. J gave up 2 bases and V 6 bases, and 8 bases lay outside the gene matches. The CDR3 has 15 amino acids. Germline V lookup: CDR1 MGHRA, CDR2 YSYEKL. CDR3 nucleotides: TGCGCCAGCAGAATCGGGACTAGCTTTACCTACGAGCAGTACTTC. Protein: CASRIGTSFTYEQYF.

The chain employs TRBV5-4 and TRBJ2-1, with 8 positions matching TRBD2. The germline gives CDR1 SGHNT, CDR2 YYREEE (reference sequence). This CDR3 comprises 16 residues. With 6 bases clipped from V and 4 bases from J, the junction kept 12 bases outside the gene matches. CDR3 bases: TGTGCCAGCATCCCCCCCGGGCTAGCGGGTTACAATGAGCAGTTCTTC. Residues: CASIPPGLAGYNEQFF.

This clone was seen a few times. The V call is TRBV6-6, the J call TRBJ2-3; the D is unclear. This CDR3 has 12 amino acids. V lost 4 bases and J 1 base, leaving 3 bases between the germline ends. Per the germline V gene, CDR1 is MNHNY and CDR2 is SVGAGI (reference sequence). Here the CDR3 reads CASSFGTDTQYF. CDR3 DNA: TGTGCCAGCAGTTTTGGCACAGATACGCAGTATTTT.

The J gene is TRBJ1-1, the V gene TRBV5-1; D is unresolved. Germline assignment: CDR1 SGHRS and CDR2 YFSETQ. This CDR3 comprises 15 residues. Trimming cost V 1 base and J 2 bases, with 12 bases left between them. This CDR3 is CASSLFGELNTEAFF. CDR3 coding DNA: TGCGCCAGCAGCTTGTTTGGGGAACTAAACACTGAAGCTTTCTTT.

The J gene is TRBJ1-2, the V gene TRBV20-1; D is unclear. Germline CDR1 reads DFQATT; CDR2 reads SNEGSKA (reference sequence). This CDR3 has 11 amino acids. Trimming took 6 bases from V and 5 from J, leaving 10 bases between them. The CDR3 DNA reads TGCAGTGCCACCAGTGGGTATGGCTACACCTTC. This gives the protein CSATSGYGYTF.

CDR3 nucleotide sequence: TGTGCCAGCAGCTTACCACAATCCGGCGATTCACCCCTCCACTTT. This codes for CASSLPQSGDSPLHF. The V gene is TRBV7-2, the J gene TRBJ1-6; D gene ambiguous. From germline, CDR1 is SGHTA and CDR2 FQGNSA. The CDR3 loop spans 15 amino acids. The ends were cut back, 2 bases at V and 8 bases at J, with 13 bases in the middle.

The chain uses TRBV2 and TRBJ1-1; a weak D match, TRBD1 (5 bases). The CDR3 extends over 12 amino acids. Looked up from germline, CDR1 is SNHLY and CDR2 is FYNNEI. Trimming shortened V by 10 bases and J by 7 bases, and 16 bases separated the two germline ends. CDR3 loop: CATREVAGEAFF. The CDR3, as DNA: TGTGCCACCAGGGAGGTCGCGGGTGAAGCTTTCTTT. Filled out from reference TRBV2 and TRBJ1-1, the complete variable domain reads EPEVTQTPSHQVTQMGQEVILRCVPISNHLYFYWYRQILGQKVEFLVSFYNNEISEKSEIFDDQFSVERPDGSNFTLKIRSTKLEDSAMYFCATREVAGEAFFGQGTRLTVV.

Only a few counts were recorded for this clone. J is TRBJ2-6 and V is TRBV7-2; D not certain. CDR3 length: 14 residues. CDR1 and CDR2 (germline): SGHTA, FQGNSA. V gave up 5 bases and J gave up 0 bases, with 5 bases separating them. This CDR3 reads CASSPFSGANVLTF. CDR3 DNA: TGTGCCAGCAGCCCGTTCTCTGGGGCCAACGTCCTGACTTTC.

This clone was counted between two and nine times. The chain employs TRBV11-1 and TRBJ2-3, with unresolved D. The V end lost 4 bases, the J end lost 3 bases, and 5 bases lay between the germline ends. Germline V CDR1 and CDR2: SGHAT, FQDESV (reference sequence). This CDR3 contains 12 residues. CDR3 bases: TGTGCCAGCAGCTCGTTTACAGATACGCAGTATTTT. Its translation is CASSSFTDTQYF.

CDR3 in DNA: TGTGCCAGCAGCTTACCGGGTGGGAGTTCACCCCTCCACTTT. Its translation is CASSLPGGSSPLHF. The chain joins TRBV7-6 to TRBJ1-6, with D unclear. The germline V and J ends were trimmed by 2 bases and 9 bases, with 11 bases remaining between them. CDR3 length: 14 residues. Germline lookup yields CDR1 SGHVS and CDR2 FNYEAQ.

V is TRBV28 and J is TRBJ1-2; D is unclear. The germline V and J ends were trimmed by 8 bases and 6 bases, with 13 bases remaining between them. The CDR3 covers 12 residues. The germline V gene encodes CDR1 MDHEN and CDR2 SYDVKM. This CDR3 reads CASEGPDDGYTF. CDR3 coding DNA: TGTGCCAGCGAAGGGCCAGACGATGGCTACACCTTC.

This clone was detected a few times. The rearrangement joins TRBV15 to TRBJ2-1; D ambiguous. V shed 0 bases and J shed 14 bases, with 11 bases lying between them. The CDR3 is 12 amino acids. Germline V gene lookup returns CDR1 LNHNV and CDR2 YYDKDF (reference sequence). This CDR3 is CATSRDQSKEFF. The CDR3, as DNA: TGTGCCACCAGCAGAGATCAGTCAAAGGAGTTCTTC.

This clone was seen a few times. This sequence joins TRBV29-1 and TRBJ1-4, with D possibly being TRBD1 (6 bases). The CDR3 consists of 12 residues. V dropped 7 bases and J dropped 7 bases, with 13 bases sitting between them. CDR1 is SQVTM, CDR2 ANQGSEA, per germline. In nucleotides, the CDR3 is TGCAGCGCCCGGGACATGACTGAAAAACTGTTTTTT. This gives the protein CSARDMTEKLFF.

This rearrangement joins TRBV6-5 to TRBJ2-7, with 9 bases fitting TRBD1. J lost 2 bases, V lost 2 bases, and 7 bases had no gene match. Germline values: CDR1 MNHEY, CDR2 SVGAGI. The CDR3 sequence is 16 residues long. The CDR3 here is CASSYRGTGSAYEQYF. The CDR3 DNA sequence: TGTGCCAGCAGTTACCGAGGGACAGGGTCGGCCTACGAGCAGTACTTC.

The gene calls are TRBV7-9 and TRBJ2-1, with D unresolved. Trimming took off 4 bases at V and 12 bases at J, with 10 bases between the two ends. Germline assignment: CDR1 SEHNR and CDR2 FQNEAQ (reference sequence). CDR3 length equals 11 residues. CDR3 in DNA: TGTGCCAGCAGCTCCCGGGTTGGGCAGTTCTTC. Translated, it gives CASSSRVGQFF.